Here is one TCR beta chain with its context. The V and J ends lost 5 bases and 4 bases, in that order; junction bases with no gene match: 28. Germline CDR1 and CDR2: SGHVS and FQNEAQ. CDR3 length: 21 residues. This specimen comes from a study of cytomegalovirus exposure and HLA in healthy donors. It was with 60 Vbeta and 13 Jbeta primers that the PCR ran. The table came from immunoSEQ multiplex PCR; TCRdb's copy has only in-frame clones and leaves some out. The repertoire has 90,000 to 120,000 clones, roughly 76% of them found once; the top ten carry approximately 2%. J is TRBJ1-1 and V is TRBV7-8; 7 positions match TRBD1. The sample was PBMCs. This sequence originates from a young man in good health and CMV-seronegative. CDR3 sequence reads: CASSDEGTDEIWIDGITEAFF. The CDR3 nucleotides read TGTGCCAGCAGCGACGAAGGGACAGACGAGATATGGATTGATGGGATCACTGAAGCTTTCTTT.